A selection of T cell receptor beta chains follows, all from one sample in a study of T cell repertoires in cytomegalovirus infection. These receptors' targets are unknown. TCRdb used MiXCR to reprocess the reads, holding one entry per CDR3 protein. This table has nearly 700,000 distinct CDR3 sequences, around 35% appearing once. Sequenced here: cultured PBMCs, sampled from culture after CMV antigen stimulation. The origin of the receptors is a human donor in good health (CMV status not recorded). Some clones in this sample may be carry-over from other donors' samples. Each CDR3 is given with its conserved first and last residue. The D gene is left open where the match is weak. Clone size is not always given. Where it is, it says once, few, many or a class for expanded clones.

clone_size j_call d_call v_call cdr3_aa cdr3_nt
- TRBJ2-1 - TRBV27 CASSLLPGFLGGRTYNEQFF TGTGCCAGCAGTTTATTACCCGGCTTTCTAGGCGGGCGCACCTACAATGAGCAGTTCTTC
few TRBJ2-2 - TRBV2 CASSEAVAGTGELFF TGTGCCAGCAGTGAAGCGGTTGCGGGCACCGGGGAGCTGTTTTTT
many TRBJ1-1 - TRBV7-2 CASSSRDLAEAFF TGTGCCAGCAGTTCACGGGACCTGGCTGAAGCTTTCTTT
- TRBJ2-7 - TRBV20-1 CSARPPGTPSEQYF TGCAGTGCTAGACCCCCGGGGACCCCGTCCGAGCAGTACTTC
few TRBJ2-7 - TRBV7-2 CASSPTSPLEQYF TGTGCCAGCAGCCCGACTAGTCCCCTCGAGCAGTACTTC
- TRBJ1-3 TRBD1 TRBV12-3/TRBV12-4 CASSPGTGEITGGNTIYF TGTGCCAGCAGCCCCGGGACAGGGGAGATAACGGGCGGAAACACCATATATTTT
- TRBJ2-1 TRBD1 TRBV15 CATSRVGQGYNEQFF TGTGCCACCAGCAGAGTGGGACAGGGATACAATGAGCAGTTCTTC
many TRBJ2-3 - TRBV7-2 CASSPSDGTTDTQYF TGTGCCAGCAGCCCAAGCGATGGGACCACAGATACGCAGTATTTT
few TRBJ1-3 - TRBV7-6 CASSPTPGSSGNTIYF TGTGCCAGCAGCCCCACCCCCGGCAGCTCTGGAAACACCATATATTTT
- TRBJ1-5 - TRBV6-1 CASSPDWNQPQHF TGTGCCAGCAGCCCTGACTGGAATCAGCCCCAGCATTTT
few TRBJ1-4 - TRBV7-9 CASSLGRLGEDNEKLFF TGTGCCAGCAGCTTAGGGAGGCTGGGAGAGGATAATGAAAAACTGTTTTTT
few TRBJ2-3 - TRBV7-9 CASSSFTGGPDTQYF TGTGCCAGCAGCTCTTTTACGGGGGGCCCAGATACGCAGTATTTT
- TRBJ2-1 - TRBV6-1 CASSESLTGANYNEQFF TGTGCCAGCAGTGAATCCCTCACGGGGGCTAACTACAATGAGCAGTTCTTC
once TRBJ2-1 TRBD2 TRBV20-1 CSAPTLAGEYNEQFF TGCAGTGCTCCGACTCTAGCGGGGGAATACAATGAGCAGTTCTTC
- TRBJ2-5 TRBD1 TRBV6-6 CASSYSGTVQETQYF TGTGCCAGCAGTTACTCCGGGACAGTCCAAGAGACCCAGTACTTC
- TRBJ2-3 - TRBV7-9 CASSVPSGSTDTQYF TGTGCCAGCAGCGTACCCTCCGGTAGCACAGATACGCAGTATTTT
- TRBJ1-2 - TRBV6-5 CASSYLARNYGYTF TGTGCCAGCAGTTATCTCGCCAGGAACTATGGCTACACCTTC
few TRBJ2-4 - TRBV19 CASSTGHQNIQYF TGTGCCAGTAGTACGGGACACCAAAACATTCAGTACTTC
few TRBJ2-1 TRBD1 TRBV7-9 CASSLLGTGGHEQFF TGTGCCAGCAGCTTATTAGGGACAGGTGGCCATGAGCAGTTCTTC
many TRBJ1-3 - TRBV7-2 CASSSGASGNTIYF TGTGCCAGCAGTTCGGGGGCCTCTGGAAACACCATATATTTT
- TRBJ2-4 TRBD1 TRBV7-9 CASSLNRGTIGIQYF TGTGCCAGCAGCCTCAACAGGGGGACCATCGGTATTCAGTACTTC
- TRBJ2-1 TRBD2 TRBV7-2 CASSGPLSGRRVF TGTGCCAGCAGCGGCCCTCTTAGCGGGCGGCGAGTCTTC
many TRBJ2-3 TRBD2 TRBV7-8 CASFTGGAQDTQYF TGTGCCAGCTTTACGGGAGGGGCACAAGATACGCAGTATTTT
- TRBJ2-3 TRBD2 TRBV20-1 CRVGLAGATDTQYF TGCAGGGTTGGTCTAGCGGGTGCCACAGATACGCAGTATTTT
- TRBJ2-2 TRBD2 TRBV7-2 CASSPSGRAFTGELFF TGTGCCAGCAGCCCAAGCGGGAGGGCCTTCACCGGGGAGCTGTTTTTT
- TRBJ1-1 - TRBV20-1 CSAREDGNTEAFF TGCAGTGCTAGGGAAGATGGAAACACTGAAGCTTTCTTT
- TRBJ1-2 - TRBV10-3 CAISPTDLGGVNGYTF TGTGCCATCAGCCCCACGGATTTAGGAGGGGTTAACGGCTACACCTTC
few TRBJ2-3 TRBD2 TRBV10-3 CAISDLSSGRTDTQYF TGTGCCATCAGTGATTTGTCTAGCGGGAGGACAGATACGCAGTATTTT
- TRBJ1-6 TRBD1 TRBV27 CASSGPRDSSYNSPLHF TGTGCCAGCAGTGGCCCAAGGGACAGCTCCTATAATTCACCCCTCCACTTT
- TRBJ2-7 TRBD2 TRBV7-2 CASSPISGGTSYEQYF TGTGCCAGCAGCCCGATAAGCGGGGGAACGTCCTACGAGCAGTACTTC
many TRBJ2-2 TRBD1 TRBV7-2 CASSLLSGGHGELFF TGTGCCAGCAGCTTATTGTCAGGGGGCCACGGGGAGCTGTTTTTT
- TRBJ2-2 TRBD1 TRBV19 CASSTDRENTGELFF TGTGCCAGTAGTACAGACAGGGAGAACACCGGGGAGCTGTTTTTT
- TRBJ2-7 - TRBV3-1 CASSPRDSNYEQYF TGTGCCAGCAGCCCGAGGGACTCCAACTACGAGCAGTACTTC
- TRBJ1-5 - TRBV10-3 CAISEYGKGNQPQHF TGTGCCATCAGTGAGTACGGGAAGGGCAATCAGCCCCAGCATTTT
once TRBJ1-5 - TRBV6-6 CATREGILGQPQHF TGTGCCACTCGAGAGGGAATTTTGGGTCAGCCCCAGCATTTT
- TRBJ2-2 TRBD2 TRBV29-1 CSGLAGGPGELFF TGCAGCGGATTAGCGGGAGGCCCCGGGGAGCTGTTTTTT
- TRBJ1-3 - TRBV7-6 CASSLEAGLSGTTIYF TGTGCCAGCAGCTTAGAGGCAGGGCTCTCTGGAACCACCATATATTTT
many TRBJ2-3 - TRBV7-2 CASSLVLGLDTQYF TGTGCCAGCAGCTTAGTCCTCGGACTTGATACGCAGTATTTT
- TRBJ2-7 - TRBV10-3 CAIRPATDSSYEQYF TGTGCCATCAGGCCCGCGACAGACAGCTCCTACGAGCAGTACTTC
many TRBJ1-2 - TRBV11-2 CASSLYGPRKSHGYTF TGTGCCAGCAGCTTATACGGTCCCAGAAAGTCACATGGCTACACCTTC
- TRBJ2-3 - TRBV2 CASSGEFSAGGDTQYF TGTGCCAGCAGTGGGGAGTTTAGCGCAGGCGGGGATACGCAGTATTTT
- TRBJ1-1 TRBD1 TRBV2 CASRTTGFGTEAFF TGTGCCAGCAGGACGACAGGGTTCGGAACTGAAGCTTTCTTT
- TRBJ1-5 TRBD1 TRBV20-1 CSAKRQGSNQPQHF TGCAGTGCTAAAAGACAGGGAAGCAATCAGCCCCAGCATTTT
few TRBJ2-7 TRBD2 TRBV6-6 CASRTSGGIYEQYF TGTGCCAGCAGAACTAGCGGGGGGATCTACGAGCAGTACTTC
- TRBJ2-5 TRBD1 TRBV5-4 CASSSPGQLQETQYF TGTGCCAGCAGCTCCCCGGGACAGCTACAAGAGACCCAGTACTTC
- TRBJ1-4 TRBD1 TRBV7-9 CASSSRDRGGEKLFF TGTGCCAGCAGCTCTCGGGACAGGGGTGGTGAAAAACTGTTTTTT
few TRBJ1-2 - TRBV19 CASSLGTHYGYTF TGTGCCAGTAGTCTCGGGACACACTATGGCTACACCTTC
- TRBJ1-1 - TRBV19 CASSIAGAGGTEAFF TGTGCCAGTAGTATAGCAGGGGCGGGCGGCACTGAAGCTTTCTTT
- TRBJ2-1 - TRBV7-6 CASSPSPLRQFF TGTGCCAGCAGCCCGAGTCCCCTCCGGCAGTTCTTC
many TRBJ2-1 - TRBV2 CASSLNWGEQFF TGTGCCAGCAGCCTAAATTGGGGTGAGCAGTTCTTC
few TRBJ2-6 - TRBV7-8 CASSLSGLSGANVLTF TGTGCCAGCAGCTTAAGTGGGCTCTCTGGGGCCAACGTCCTGACTTTC
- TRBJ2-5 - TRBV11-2 CASSGRTPETQYF TGTGCCAGCAGCGGTCGTACCCCTGAGACCCAGTACTTC
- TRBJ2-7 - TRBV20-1 CSASGQREYEQYF TGCAGTGCTAGTGGACAGAGAGAGTACGAGCAGTACTTC
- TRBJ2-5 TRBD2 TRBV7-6 CASSQSAGGETQYF TGTGCCAGCAGCCAGTCGGCGGGAGGAGAGACCCAGTACTTC
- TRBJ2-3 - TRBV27 CASIARGGRRTDTQYF TGTGCCAGCATCGCCCGAGGGGGGCGCCGCACAGATACGCAGTATTTT
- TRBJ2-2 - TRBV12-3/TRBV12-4 CASSLGPVYTGELFF TGTGCCAGCAGTTTGGGGCCCGTCTACACCGGGGAGCTGTTTTTT
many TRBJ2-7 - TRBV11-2 CASSSGLSYEQYF TGTGCCAGCAGCTCCGGACTGTCCTACGAGCAGTACTTC